These T cell receptor beta chains were read from a single sample in a study of blood T cell repertoires in COVID-19. Data came from immunoSEQ multiplex PCR; TCRdb stores just in-frame clones and leaves some out. The sample includes around 140,000 clones, roughly two thirds of them seen just once. Sequencing was done on a sample of peripheral blood. These TCRs come from a woman aged 70-85 years with acute or convalescent COVID-19. The conserved cysteine and the conserved F or W are not part of the CDR3 here.

TRBV24-1	11	TRBJ2-7	ATSDSGTYEQY
TRBV7-3	10	TRBJ2-1	ASSAYSDEQF
TRBV25-1	12	TRBJ2-7	ASSVAQGRDEQY
TRBV5-1	14	TRBJ2-1	ASSAGLAGGYNEQF
TRBV29-1	12	TRBJ2-5	SAVAGGRPRAQY
TRBV6-1	14	TRBJ2-3	ASSDFTGARTDTQY
TRBV7-9	14	TRBJ2-7	ASSLSRGTPPYEQY
TRBV5-6	14	TRBJ2-1	ASSQGLAELYNEQF
TRBV19	11	TRBJ2-7	ASSVTSAYEQY
TRBV12-3/TRBV12-4	11	TRBJ1-5	ASSSTRGQPQH
TRBV18	13	TRBJ1-1	ASSPRTAVNTEAF
TRBV9	16	TRBJ2-1	ASSVAARREGSYNEQF
TRBV9	13	TRBJ1-1	ASSRGQGTNTEAF
TRBV3-1/TRBV3-2	13	TRBJ2-7	ASSQDWRGAYEQY
TRBV14	12	TRBJ2-3	ASSPILSTDTQY
TRBV4-3	12	TRBJ2-1	ASSQGTGDNEQF
TRBV6-5	11	TRBJ1-5	ASSYSRAQPQH
TRBV18	10	TRBJ2-1	ASSPLTDEQF
TRBV7-9	16	TRBJ2-2	ASATGTSLATSSGELF
TRBV19	14	TRBJ1-4	ASSRPLGQGDEKLF
TRBV7-2	11	TRBJ2-1	ASSLQAYNEQF
TRBV29-1	12	TRBJ1-1	SGRDRPGHTEAF
TRBV6-2/TRBV6-3	14	TRBJ2-3	ASSYPGGGVTDTQY
TRBV19	11	TRBJ2-1	ASSIGGIDEQF
TRBV24-1	13	TRBJ2-1	ATSPLAGGNNEQF
TRBV5-8	9	TRBJ2-1	ASSNLNEQF
TRBV27	13	TRBJ2-2	ASSLFQGAAGELF
TRBV11-2	12	TRBJ1-3	ASSLWQSGNTIY
TRBV3-1/TRBV3-2	12	TRBJ2-7	ASSQGHTRVEQY
TRBV5-1	16	TRBJ2-6	ASSFGTGGATGANVLT
TRBV6-5	10	TRBJ1-1	ASSTGTGVAF
TRBV6-6	13	TRBJ1-6	ASSSPGQGGSPLH
TRBV7-8	16	TRBJ1-2	ASSLAGAVQGAKGGYT
TRBV11-2	14	TRBJ2-5	ASSFGLALDQETQY
TRBV5-1	14	TRBJ2-4	ASSFEGAGGRNIQY
TRBV25-1	14	TRBJ2-4	ASSKGQGLAKNIQY
TRBV14	13	TRBJ2-1	ASSPLGLADNEQF
TRBV18	12	TRBJ1-1	ASSTTGRNTEAF